Reported below is one T cell receptor (beta chain). The antigen is unknown. This sample was taken from a study of T cell responses to AZD1222 COVID-19 vaccine. Study-level findings and limits: Baseline serostatus was positive in only a handful of AZD1222 recipients.

V gave up 2 bases and J gave up 4 bases, with 17 bases separating them. Germline CDR1 reads SGHTA; CDR2 reads FQGNSA. This CDR3 is 16 amino acids long. The data were produced by immunoSEQ multiplex PCR, yet TCRdb's version contains in-frame clones alone and is incomplete. The data hold some 200,000 clones, with approximately 91% observed a single time. This receptor was taken from an adult who received the AZD1222 COVID-19 vaccine. Sequenced material: peripheral blood, taken 28 days after the second AZD1222 dose. This chain links TRBV7-2 with TRBJ1-2; D remains unclear. The CDR3 nucleotides are TGTGCCAGCAGCTTATCGAAGGGTACGGTAGGCTATGGCTACACCTTC. Translated: CASSLSKGTVGYGYTF.